A selection of T cell receptor beta chains follows, all from one sample in a study of blood T cell repertoires in COVID-19. The assay was immunoSEQ multiplex PCR, and TCRdb's table has in-frame clones only and misses some. Among 150,000 to 200,000 clones listed, 90% were seen once. The specimen was peripheral blood. Source of these receptors: a man aged 50 to 59 with acute or convalescent COVID-19. Each CDR3 is given with its conserved first and last residue. A D gene is named only where the DNA matches it firmly. A clone size is listed for some rows: how often the clone was seen (once, few, many), or a class if it is expanded.

J gene | clone size | V gene | D gene | CDR3 DNA | CDR3 protein
TRBJ1-4 | - | TRBV2 | TRBD1 | TGTGCCAGCAGTGGGACAGGGAGGCCTCCAACTAATGAAAAACTGTTTTTT | CASSGTGRPPTNEKLFF
TRBJ2-3 | - | TRBV4-1 | - | TGCGCCAGCAGCCATAACTACAGGCACTCGGGGGATTATACGCAGTATTTT | CASSHNYRHSGDYTQYF
TRBJ2-2 | - | TRBV7-8 | TRBD2 | TGTGCCAGCAGCCGCCGGCTAGCGGGGGGTGACACCGGGGAGCTGTTTTTT | CASSRRLAGGDTGELFF
TRBJ1-1 | - | TRBV5-4 | TRBD1 | TGTGCCAGCAGCTTCTCTCGGGACAGGAACACTGAAGCTTTCTTT | CASSFSRDRNTEAFF
TRBJ2-1 | - | TRBV7-9 | - | TGTGCCAGCAGCCCCCGGAGTCGGGTCGACAATGAGCAGTTCTTC | CASSPRSRVDNEQFF
TRBJ2-1 | - | TRBV28 | - | TGTGCCAGCAGTTTTGAGGCAGGGTCTGAGAATGAGCAGTTCTTC | CASSFEAGSENEQFF
TRBJ2-2 | once | TRBV19 | TRBD2 | TGTGCCAGTAGTCACACTAGCGACCACACCGGGGAGCTGTTTTTT | CASSHTSDHTGELFF
TRBJ2-2 | - | TRBV2 | - | TGTGCCAATAGACAAGTCCTAAACACCGGGGAGCTGTTTTTT | CANRQVLNTGELFF
TRBJ2-5 | - | TRBV7-2 | - | TGTGCCAGCAGCTTAGACCCTTCCTCGGTAGAGACCCAGTACTTC | CASSLDPSSVETQYF
TRBJ2-6 | - | TRBV28 | - | TGTGCCAGCAGACCTTCGGGGTCTGGGGCCAACGTCCTGACTTTC | CASRPSGSGANVLTF
TRBJ1-3 | once | TRBV12-3/TRBV12-4 | - | TGTGCCAGCACGAGGATGGCTGGAAACACCATATATTTT | CASTRMAGNTIYF
TRBJ2-5 | once | TRBV7-8 | TRBD2 | TGTGCCAGCAGCTTAGGAGTTAGCGGGGGAACCCTAGAGACCCAGTACTTC | CASSLGVSGGTLETQYF
TRBJ1-2 | - | TRBV28 | - | TGTGCCAGCAGACCCACAGGGAGCTATGGCTACACCTTC | CASRPTGSYGYTF
TRBJ2-1 | - | TRBV7-2 | TRBD2 | TGTGCCAGCAGCTTCTCCCTCGGGACTAGCGGGAGGGGGCAGTTCTTC | CASSFSLGTSGRGQFF
TRBJ2-3 | - | TRBV4-2 | TRBD2 | TGTGCCAGCTGCCCAGCGGGGCTTACAGATACGCAGTATTTT | CASCPAGLTDTQYF
TRBJ2-4 | - | TRBV29-1 | - | TGCAGCGTTGGCGTACGAAACAGGGACGACATTCAGTACTTC | CSVGVRNRDDIQYF
TRBJ2-6 | - | TRBV6-2/TRBV6-3 | - | TGTGCCAGCAGCCTGAGGGCGAGCGGGGCCAACGTCCTGACTTTC | CASSLRASGANVLTF
TRBJ2-5 | - | TRBV28 | TRBD2 | TGTGCCAGCAGTTTTATAGCGGGGTCACAAGAGACCCAGTACTTC | CASSFIAGSQETQYF
TRBJ2-2 | - | TRBV27 | - | TGTGCCAGCGGCGGAGGGAGTCACGGGGAGCTGTTTTTT | CASGGGSHGELFF
TRBJ2-5 | - | TRBV30 | - | TGTGCCTGGGCAGGGTCTAAAGAGACCCAGTACTTC | CAWAGSKETQYF
TRBJ2-7 | - | TRBV27 | - | TGTGCCAGCAGTTTAGGGACTTCCCTCCACGAGCAGTACTTC | CASSLGTSLHEQYF
TRBJ2-5 | - | TRBV29-1 | - | TGCAGCGGTGGTGGCACAATCCAAGAGACCCAGTACTTC | CSGGGTIQETQYF
TRBJ2-1 | - | TRBV28 | TRBD1 | TGTGCCAGCAGCCCGGGACAGAACAATGAGCAGTTCTTC | CASSPGQNNEQFF
TRBJ2-5 | once | TRBV5-4 | TRBD1 | TGTGCCAGCACGCCCCGAGGGGGTACAGGGGAGTGGGAGACCCAGTACTTC | CASTPRGGTGEWETQYF
TRBJ2-2 | - | TRBV3-1/TRBV3-2 | TRBD1 | TGTGCCAGCAGCCAATCTTTCTGGACAGGGTCCTCGGGGGAGCTGTTTTTT | CASSQSFWTGSSGELFF
TRBJ2-7 | - | TRBV11-2 | - | TGTGCCAGCTCGGTGACCTACGAGCAGTACTTC | CASSVTYEQYF